This T cell receptor beta chain derives from a study of blood T cell repertoires in COVID-19. Whole-study context: Specimens from acute and convalescent COVID-19 originated in the United States, Italy and Spain. Sample material is recorded as cDNA or gDNA derived from T cells, B-cell-depleted T cells, or PBMCs.

Per the study methods: Amplification of reference gene primers was used by the study to estimate nucleated cell counts. The table came from immunoSEQ multiplex PCR; TCRdb's copy has only in-frame clones and leaves some out. D and trimming come from the DNA, and the V and J calls and clone size come from that table. The profile shows tens of thousands of clones, about 86% of them singletons. This clone appeared a few times. V dropped 5 bases and J dropped 4; count of bases not matched to a gene: 14. Germline V gives CDR1 SGHNT, CDR2 YYREEE (reference sequence). The CDR3 sequence is 16 residues long. The sequenced sample consisted of peripheral blood. The receptor was isolated from a woman aged 80 or over with acute or convalescent COVID-19. The chain employs TRBV5-4 and TRBJ1-1, with 7 positions matching TRBD1. In nucleotides, the CDR3 is TGTGCCAGCAGTGGGGAAACAGGGGATCGCGCCACTGAAGCTTTCTTT. Translating gives CASSGETGDRATEAFF.